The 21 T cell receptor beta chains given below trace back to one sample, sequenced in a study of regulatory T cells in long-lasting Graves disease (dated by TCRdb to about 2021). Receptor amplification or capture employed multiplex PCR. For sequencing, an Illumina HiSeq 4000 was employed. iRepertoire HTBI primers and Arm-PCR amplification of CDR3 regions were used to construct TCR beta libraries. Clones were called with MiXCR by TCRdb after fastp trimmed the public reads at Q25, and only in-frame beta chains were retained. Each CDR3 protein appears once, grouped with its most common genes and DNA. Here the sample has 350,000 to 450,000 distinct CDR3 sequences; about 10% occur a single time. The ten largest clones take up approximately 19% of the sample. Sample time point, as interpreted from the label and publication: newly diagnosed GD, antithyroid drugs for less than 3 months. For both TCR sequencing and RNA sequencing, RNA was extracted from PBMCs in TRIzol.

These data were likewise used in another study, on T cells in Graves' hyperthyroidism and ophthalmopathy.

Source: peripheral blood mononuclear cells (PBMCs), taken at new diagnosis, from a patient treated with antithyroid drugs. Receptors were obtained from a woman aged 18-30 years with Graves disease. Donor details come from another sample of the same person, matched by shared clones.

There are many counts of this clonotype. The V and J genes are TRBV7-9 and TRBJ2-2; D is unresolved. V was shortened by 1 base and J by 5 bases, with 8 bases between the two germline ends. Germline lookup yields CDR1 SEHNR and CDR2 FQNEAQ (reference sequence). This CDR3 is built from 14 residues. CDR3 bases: TGTGCCAGCAGCTTAGTATCCCAGACCGGGGAGCTGTTTTTT. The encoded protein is CASSLVSQTGELFF. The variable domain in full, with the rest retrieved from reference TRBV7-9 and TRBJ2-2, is DTGVSQNPRHKITKRGQNVTFRCDPISEHNRLYWYRQTLGQGPEFLTYFQNEAQLEKSRLLSDRFSAERPKGSFSTLEIQRTEQGDSAMYLCASSLVSQTGELFFGEGSRLTVL.

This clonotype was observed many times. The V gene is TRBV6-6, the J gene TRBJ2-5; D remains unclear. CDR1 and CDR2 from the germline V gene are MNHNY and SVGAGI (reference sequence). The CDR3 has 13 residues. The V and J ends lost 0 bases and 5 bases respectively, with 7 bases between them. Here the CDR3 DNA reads TGTGCCAGCAGTTACTCAAGTCGGGAGACCCAGTACTTC. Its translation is CASSYSSRETQYF.

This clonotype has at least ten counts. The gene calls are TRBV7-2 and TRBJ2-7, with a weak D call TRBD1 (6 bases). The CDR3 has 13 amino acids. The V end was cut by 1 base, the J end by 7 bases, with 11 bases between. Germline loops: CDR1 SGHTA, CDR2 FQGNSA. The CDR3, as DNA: TGTGCCAGCAGCTTAGAGGGACATCGGGAGCAGTACGTC. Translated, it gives CASSLEGHREQYV.

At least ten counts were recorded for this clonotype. This CDR3 reads CASSLFTDGRGNEQFF. CDR3 DNA sequence: TGTGCCAGCAGCTTATTTACGGACGGCAGGGGGAACGAGCAGTTCTTC. The chain carries TRBV11-2 and TRBJ2-1; 7 nucleotides agree with TRBD1. CDR3 length: 16 residues. CDR1 and CDR2 (germline): SGHAT, FQNNGV. V was clipped by 2 bases and J by 10 bases; unmatched bases: 14.

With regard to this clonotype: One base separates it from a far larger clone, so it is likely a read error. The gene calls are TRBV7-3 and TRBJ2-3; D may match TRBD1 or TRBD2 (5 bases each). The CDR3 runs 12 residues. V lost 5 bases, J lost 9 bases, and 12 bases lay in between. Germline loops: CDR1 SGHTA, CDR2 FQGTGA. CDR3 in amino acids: CASSGTWGTQYF. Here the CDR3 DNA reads TGTGCCAGCAGCGGCACATGGGGGACGCAGTATTTT.

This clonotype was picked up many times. The CDR3, as DNA: TGTGCCAGCTCACCGGGACGCCAGGGGGCAGGCAATGAGCAGTTCTTC. Amino acid sequence: CASSPGRQGAGNEQFF. The chain is built from TRBV18 and TRBJ2-1; 8 bases align to TRBD1. V shed 3 bases and J 6 bases; nucleotides not matched to a gene: 10. This CDR3 comprises 16 residues. Germline V lookup: CDR1 KGHSH, CDR2 LQKENI.

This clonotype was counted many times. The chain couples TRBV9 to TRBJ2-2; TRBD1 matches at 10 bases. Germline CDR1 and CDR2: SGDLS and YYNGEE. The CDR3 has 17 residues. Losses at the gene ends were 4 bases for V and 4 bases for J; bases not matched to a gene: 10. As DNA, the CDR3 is TGTGCCAGCAGCCCAACGACAGGGGGCGAAGGCACCGGGGAGCTGTTTTTT. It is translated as CASSPTTGGEGTGELFF. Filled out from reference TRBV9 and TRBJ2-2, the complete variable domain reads DSGVTQTPKHLITATGQRVTLRCSPRSGDLSVYWYQQSLDQGLQFLIQYYNGEERAKGNILERFSAQQFPDLHSELNLSSLELGDSALYFCASSPTTGGEGTGELFFGEGSRLTVL.

The CDR3 reads CASSYSSRDRVVNEQFF. The CDR3 DNA is TGTGCCAGCAGTTACTCTTCTAGGGACAGGGTAGTCAATGAGCAGTTCTTC. The V call is TRBV6-9, the J call TRBJ2-1; 9 nucleotides agree with TRBD1. CDR1 is MNHGY, CDR2 SVAAGI, per germline. This CDR3 region has 17 residues. With 3 bases clipped from V and 6 bases from J, the junction kept 12 bases outside the gene matches.

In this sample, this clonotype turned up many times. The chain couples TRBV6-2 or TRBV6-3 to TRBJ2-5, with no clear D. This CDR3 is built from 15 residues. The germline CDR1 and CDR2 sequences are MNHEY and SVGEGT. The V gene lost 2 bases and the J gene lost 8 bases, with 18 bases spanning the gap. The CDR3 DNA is TGTGCCAGCAGTTACAGTCTCAACTCGGCTGGAACCCAGTACTTC. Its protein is CASSYSLNSAGTQYF.

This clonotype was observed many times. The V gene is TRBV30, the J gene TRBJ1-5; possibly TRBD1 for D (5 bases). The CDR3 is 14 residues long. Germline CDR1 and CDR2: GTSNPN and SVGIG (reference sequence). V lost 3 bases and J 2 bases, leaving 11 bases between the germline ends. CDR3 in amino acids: CAWRGPGGNQPQHF. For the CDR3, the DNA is TGTGCCTGGAGGGGACCTGGGGGCAATCAGCCCCAGCATTTT.

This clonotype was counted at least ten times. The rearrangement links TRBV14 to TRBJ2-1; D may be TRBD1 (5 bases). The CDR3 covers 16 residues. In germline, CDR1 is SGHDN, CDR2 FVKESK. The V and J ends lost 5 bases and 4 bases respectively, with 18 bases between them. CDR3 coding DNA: TGTGCCAGCAGCGCCCGCGTAGGAACAGGTTACAATGAGCAGTTCTTC. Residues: CASSARVGTGYNEQFF.

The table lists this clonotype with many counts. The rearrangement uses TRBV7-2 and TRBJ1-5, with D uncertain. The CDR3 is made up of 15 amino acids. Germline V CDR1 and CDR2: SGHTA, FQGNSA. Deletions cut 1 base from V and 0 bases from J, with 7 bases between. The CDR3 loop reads CASSLDSHSNQPQHF. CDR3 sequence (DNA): TGTGCCAGCAGCTTAGACAGCCATAGCAATCAGCCCCAGCATTTT.

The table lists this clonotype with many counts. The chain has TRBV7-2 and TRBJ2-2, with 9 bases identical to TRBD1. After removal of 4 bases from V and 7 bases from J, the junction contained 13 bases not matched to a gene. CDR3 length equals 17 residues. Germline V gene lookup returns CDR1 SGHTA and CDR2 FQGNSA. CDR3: CASSSNPLQGAGGELFF. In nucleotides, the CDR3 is TGTGCCAGCAGCTCCAATCCCCTACAGGGGGCTGGCGGGGAGCTGTTTTTT.

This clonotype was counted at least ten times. The CDR3 region is CASSQEQGIQDNEQFF. DNA for the CDR3: TGCGCCAGCAGCCAAGAACAGGGGATACAGGACAATGAGCAGTTCTTC. The chain links TRBV4-3 to TRBJ2-1; 7 bases line up with TRBD1. After removal of 0 bases from V and 5 bases from J, the junction contained 7 bases not matched to a gene. The V gene's germline CDR1 is LGHNA and CDR2 YSLEER. This CDR3 is 16 amino acids long.

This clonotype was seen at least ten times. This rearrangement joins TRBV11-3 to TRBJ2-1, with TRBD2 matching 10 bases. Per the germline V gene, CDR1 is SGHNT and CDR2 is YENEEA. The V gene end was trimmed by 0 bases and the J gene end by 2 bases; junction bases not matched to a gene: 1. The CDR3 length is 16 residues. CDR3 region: CASSLDLAGAYNEQFF. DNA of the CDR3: TGTGCCAGCAGCTTAGATCTAGCGGGAGCCTACAATGAGCAGTTCTTC.

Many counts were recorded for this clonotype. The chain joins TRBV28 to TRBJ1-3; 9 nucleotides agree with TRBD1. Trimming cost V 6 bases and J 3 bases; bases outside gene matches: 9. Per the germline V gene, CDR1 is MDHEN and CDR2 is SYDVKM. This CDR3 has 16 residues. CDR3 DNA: TGTGCCAGCAGGGGAAGGGACAGGGCGTATGGAAACACCATATATTTT. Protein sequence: CASRGRDRAYGNTIYF.

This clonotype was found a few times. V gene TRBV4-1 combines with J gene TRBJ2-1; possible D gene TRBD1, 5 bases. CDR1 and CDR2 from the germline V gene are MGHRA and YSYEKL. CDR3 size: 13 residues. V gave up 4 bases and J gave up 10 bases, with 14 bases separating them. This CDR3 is CASSPKVRTEQFF. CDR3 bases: TGCGCCAGCAGCCCGAAAGTACGGACAGAGCAGTTCTTC.

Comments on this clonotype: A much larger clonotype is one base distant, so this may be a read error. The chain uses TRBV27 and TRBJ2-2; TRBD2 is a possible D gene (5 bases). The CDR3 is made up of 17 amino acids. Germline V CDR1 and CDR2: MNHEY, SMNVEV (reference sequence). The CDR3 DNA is TGTGCCAGCAGTTTAGGGCCGGGGATTCCTTCCTCCGGGGAGCTGCTTTTT. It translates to CASSLGPGIPSSGELLF.

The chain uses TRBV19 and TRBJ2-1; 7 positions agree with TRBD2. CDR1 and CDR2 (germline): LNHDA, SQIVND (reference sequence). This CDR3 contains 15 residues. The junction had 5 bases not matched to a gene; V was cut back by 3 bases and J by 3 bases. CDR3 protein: CASSIPGGFYNEQFF. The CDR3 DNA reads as TGTGCCAGTAGTATCCCCGGGGGGTTCTACAATGAGCAGTTCTTC. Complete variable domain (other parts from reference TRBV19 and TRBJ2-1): DGGITQSPKYLFRKEGQNVTLSCEQNLNHDAMYWYRQDPGQGLRLIYYSQIVNDFQKGDIAEGYSVSREKKESFPLTVTSAQKNPTAFYLCASSIPGGFYNEQFFGPGTRLTVL.

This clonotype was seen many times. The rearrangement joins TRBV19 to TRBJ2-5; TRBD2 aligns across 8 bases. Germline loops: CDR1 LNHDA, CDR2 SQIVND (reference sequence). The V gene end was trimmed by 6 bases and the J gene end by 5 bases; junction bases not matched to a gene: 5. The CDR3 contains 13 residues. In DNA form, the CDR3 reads TGTGCCAGTAGGTCGGGACTAGGGGAGACCCAGTACTTC. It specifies CASRSGLGETQYF. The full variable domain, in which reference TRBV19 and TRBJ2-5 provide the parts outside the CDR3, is DGGITQSPKYLFRKEGQNVTLSCEQNLNHDAMYWYRQDPGQGLRLIYYSQIVNDFQKGDIAEGYSVSREKKESFPLTVTSAQKNPTAFYLCASRSGLGETQYFGPGTRLLVL.

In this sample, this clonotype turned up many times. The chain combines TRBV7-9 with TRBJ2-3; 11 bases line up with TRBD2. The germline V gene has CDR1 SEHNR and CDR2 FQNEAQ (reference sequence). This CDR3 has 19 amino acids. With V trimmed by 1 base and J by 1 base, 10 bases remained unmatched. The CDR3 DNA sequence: TGTGCCAGCAGCTTAGAGTCCACGCGACTAGCGGGGCGCACAGATACGCAGTATTTT. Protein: CASSLESTRLAGRTDTQYF. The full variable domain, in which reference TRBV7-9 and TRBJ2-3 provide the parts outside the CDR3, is DTGVSQNPRHKITKRGQNVTFRCDPISEHNRLYWYRQTLGQGPEFLTYFQNEAQLEKSRLLSDRFSAERPKGSFSTLEIQRTEQGDSAMYLCASSLESTRLAGRTDTQYFGPGTRLTVL.